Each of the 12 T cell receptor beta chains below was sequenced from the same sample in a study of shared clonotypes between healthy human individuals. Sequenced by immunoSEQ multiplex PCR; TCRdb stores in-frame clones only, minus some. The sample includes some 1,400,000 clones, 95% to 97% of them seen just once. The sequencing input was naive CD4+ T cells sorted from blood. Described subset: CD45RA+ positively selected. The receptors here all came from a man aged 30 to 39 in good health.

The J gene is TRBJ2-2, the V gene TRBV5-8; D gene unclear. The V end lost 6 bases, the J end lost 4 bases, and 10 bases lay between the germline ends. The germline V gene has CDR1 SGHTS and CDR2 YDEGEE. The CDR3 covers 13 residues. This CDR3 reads CASNGVGTGELFF. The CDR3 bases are TGTGCCAGCAACGGTGTGGGCACCGGGGAGCTGTTTTTT. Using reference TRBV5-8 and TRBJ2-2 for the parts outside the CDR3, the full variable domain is EAGVTQSPTHLIKTRGQQATLRCSPISGHTSVYWYQQALGLGLQFLLWYDEGEERNRGNFPPRFSGRQFPNYSSELNVNALELEDSALYLCASNGVGTGELFFGEGSRLTVL.

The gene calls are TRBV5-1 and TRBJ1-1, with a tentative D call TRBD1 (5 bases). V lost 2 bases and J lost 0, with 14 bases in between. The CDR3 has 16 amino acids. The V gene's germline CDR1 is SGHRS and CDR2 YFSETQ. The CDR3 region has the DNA TGCGCCAGCAGCTTTCTCTCCGGGGCCCTGAACACTGAAGCTTTCTTT. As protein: CASSFLSGALNTEAFF.

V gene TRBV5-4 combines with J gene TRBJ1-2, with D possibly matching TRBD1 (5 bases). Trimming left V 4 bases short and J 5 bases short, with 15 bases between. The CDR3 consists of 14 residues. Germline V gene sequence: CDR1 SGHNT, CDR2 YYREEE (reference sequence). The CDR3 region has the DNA TGTGCCAGCAGCCCGGGACCGCGCGCGTATGGCTACACCTTC. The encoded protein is CASSPGPRAYGYTF.

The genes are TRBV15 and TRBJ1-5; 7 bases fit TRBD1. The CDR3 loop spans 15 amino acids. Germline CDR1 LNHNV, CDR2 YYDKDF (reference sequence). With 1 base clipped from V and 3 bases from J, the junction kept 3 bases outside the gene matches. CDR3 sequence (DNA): TGTGCCACCAGCAGAGGGGACAGAGCCAATCAGCCCCAGCATTTT. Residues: CATSRGDRANQPQHF.

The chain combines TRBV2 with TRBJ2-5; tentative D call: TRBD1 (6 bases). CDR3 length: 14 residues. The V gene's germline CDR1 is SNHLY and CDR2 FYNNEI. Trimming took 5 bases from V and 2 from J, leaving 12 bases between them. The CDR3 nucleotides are TGTGCCAGCAGTAGGGACACGAATCAAGAGACCCAGTACTTC. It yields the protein CASSRDTNQETQYF.

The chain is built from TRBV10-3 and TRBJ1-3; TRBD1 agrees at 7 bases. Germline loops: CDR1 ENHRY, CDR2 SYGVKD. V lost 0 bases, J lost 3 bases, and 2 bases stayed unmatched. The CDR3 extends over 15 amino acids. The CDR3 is CAISESSGGGNTIYF. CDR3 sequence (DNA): TGTGCCATCAGTGAGTCGTCAGGGGGTGGAAACACCATATATTTT.

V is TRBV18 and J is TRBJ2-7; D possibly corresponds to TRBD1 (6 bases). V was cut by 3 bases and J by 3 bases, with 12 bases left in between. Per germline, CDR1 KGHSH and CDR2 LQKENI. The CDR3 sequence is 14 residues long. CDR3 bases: TGTGCCAGCTCACCGGACAGAGTCAACTACGAGCAGTACTTC. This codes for CASSPDRVNYEQYF.

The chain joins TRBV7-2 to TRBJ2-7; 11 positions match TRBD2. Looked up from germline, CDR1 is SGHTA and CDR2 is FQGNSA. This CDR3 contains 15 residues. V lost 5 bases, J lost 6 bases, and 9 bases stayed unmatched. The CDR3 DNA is TGTGCCAGCAGCCGACTAGCGGGAATAGCACCCGAGCAGTACTTC. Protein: CASSRLAGIAPEQYF.

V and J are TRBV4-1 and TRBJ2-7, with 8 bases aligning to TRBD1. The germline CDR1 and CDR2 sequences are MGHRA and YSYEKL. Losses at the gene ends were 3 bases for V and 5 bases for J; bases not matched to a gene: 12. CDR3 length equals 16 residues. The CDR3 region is CASSQAMTGVRNEQYF. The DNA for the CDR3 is TGCGCCAGCAGCCAGGCGATGACAGGGGTTCGGAACGAGCAGTACTTC.

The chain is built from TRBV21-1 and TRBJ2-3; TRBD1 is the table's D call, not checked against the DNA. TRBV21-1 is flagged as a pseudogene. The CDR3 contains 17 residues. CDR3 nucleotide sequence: TGTGCCAGCAGCAAAACAAGACAGGGGAGAGGCACAGATACGCAGTATTTT. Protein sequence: CASSKTRQGRGTDTQYF.

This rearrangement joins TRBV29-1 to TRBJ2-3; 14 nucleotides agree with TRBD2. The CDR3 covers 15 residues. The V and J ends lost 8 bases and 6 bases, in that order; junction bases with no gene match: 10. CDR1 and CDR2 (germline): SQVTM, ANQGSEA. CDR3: CSSRLAGGPRDTQYF. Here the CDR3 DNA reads TGCAGCTCAAGACTAGCGGGAGGGCCTAGGGATACGCAGTATTTT.

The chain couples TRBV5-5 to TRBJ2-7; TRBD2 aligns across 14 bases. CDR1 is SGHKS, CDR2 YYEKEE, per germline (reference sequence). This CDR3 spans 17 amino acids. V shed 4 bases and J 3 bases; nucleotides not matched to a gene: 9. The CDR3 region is CASSLGTSGRGLYEQYF. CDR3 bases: TGTGCCAGCAGCCTGGGGACTAGCGGGAGAGGTCTCTACGAGCAGTACTTC.